This T cell receptor (beta chain) was observed in a study of OX40 agonist ivuxolimab in advanced cancers. Assay used: immunoSEQ multiplex PCR; TCRdb lists only in-frame clones, some missing. This table holds tens of thousands of clones, roughly 85% found once. V gave up 6 bases and J gave up 7 bases; unmatched junction bases: 5. Germline CDR1 MRHNA, CDR2 SNTAGT. The CDR3 extends over 13 amino acids. The chain uses TRBV6-4 and TRBJ1-2, with 10 bases lining up with TRBD1. The sample was CD4+ or CD8+ T cells sorted from blood, taken in a trial of the OX40 agonist ivuxolimab. The receptor was isolated from an adult with an advanced solid tumor such as melanoma, head and neck, liver or kidney cancer. CDR3 sequence reads: CASRPTGGSGYTF. Here the CDR3 DNA reads TGTGCCAGCAGACCGACAGGGGGCAGTGGCTACACCTTC.